The source of this TCR beta chain is a study of radiation and T cells in renal cell carcinoma. Points from the study as a whole: Top tumor clonotypes rose in blood 2 weeks post-radiation, then contracted.

Sequencing used immunoSEQ multiplex PCR; TCRdb keeps in-frame clones, though not all of them. The sample lists 130,000 to 150,000 clones; around nine tenths were seen once. This CDR3 contains 16 residues. Germline assignment: CDR1 SGHDT and CDR2 YYEEEE. V gave up 4 bases and J gave up 3 bases, with 17 bases separating them. Time point denoted: blood 4 weeks post-SBRT, at nephrectomy. Specified treatment: 15 Gy SBRT to primary tumor, nephrectomy 4 weeks later. Nephrectomy followed 15 Gy stereotactic body radiation by 4 weeks. Radiation-treated patients gave blood at baseline, week 2 and week 4. The patient's renal cell carcinoma had clear cell pathology. Details on this clone: Its antigen is still unknown.

Specimen: blood, collected from a patient whose treatment included radiotherapy and nephrectomy. The clonotype was recovered from a woman between 45 and 65 years old with renal cell carcinoma. The rearrangement links TRBV5-6 to TRBJ1-3; possibly TRBD1 for D (5 bases). The CDR3 nucleotides read TGTGCCAGCAGCCCGCTCCCCTCGGGGGGTGGAAACACCATATATTTT. Its protein product is CASSPLPSGGGNTIYF.